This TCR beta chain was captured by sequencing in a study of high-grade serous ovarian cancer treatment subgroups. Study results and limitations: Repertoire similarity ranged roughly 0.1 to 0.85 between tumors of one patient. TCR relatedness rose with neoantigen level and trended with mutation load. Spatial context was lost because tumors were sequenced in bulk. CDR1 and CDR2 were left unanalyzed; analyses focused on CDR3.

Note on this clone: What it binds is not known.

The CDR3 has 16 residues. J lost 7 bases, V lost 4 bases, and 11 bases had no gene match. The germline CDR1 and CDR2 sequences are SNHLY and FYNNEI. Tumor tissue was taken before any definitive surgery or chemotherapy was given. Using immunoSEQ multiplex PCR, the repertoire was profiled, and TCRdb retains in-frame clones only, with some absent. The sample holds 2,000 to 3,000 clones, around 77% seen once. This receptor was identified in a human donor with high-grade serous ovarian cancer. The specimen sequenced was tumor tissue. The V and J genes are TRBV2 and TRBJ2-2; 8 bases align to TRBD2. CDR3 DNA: TGTGCCAGCAGTGGACCCTTACTAGCGGACGGCGGGGAGCTGTTTTTT. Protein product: CASSGPLLADGGELFF.